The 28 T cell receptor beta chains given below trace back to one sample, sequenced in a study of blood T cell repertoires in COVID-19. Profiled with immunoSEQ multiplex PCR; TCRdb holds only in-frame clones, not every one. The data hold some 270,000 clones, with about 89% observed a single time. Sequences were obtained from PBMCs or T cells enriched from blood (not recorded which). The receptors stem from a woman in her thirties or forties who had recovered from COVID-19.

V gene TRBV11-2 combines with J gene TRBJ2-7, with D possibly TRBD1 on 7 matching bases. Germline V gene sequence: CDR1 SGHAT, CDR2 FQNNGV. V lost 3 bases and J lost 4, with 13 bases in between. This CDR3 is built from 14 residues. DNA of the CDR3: TGTGCCAGCAGCTTCTCGACAGGGAGGTACGAGCAGTACTTC. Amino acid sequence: CASSFSTGRYEQYF.

The CDR3 DNA is TGTGCCAGCAGCTGGGAGCGGGGTGAGCAGTTCTTC. Translation: CASSWERGEQFF. The V and J genes are TRBV5-4 and TRBJ2-1, with 7 bases fitting TRBD2. Per the germline V gene, CDR1 is SGHNT and CDR2 is YYREEE (reference sequence). V was pared by 3 bases and J by 9 bases, with 3 bases of the junction left unmatched. The CDR3 spans 12 residues. Variable domain in full (rest from reference TRBV5-4 and TRBJ2-1): ETGVTQSPTHLIKTRGQQVTLRCSSQSGHNTVSWYQQALGQGPQFIFQYYREEENGRGNFPPRFSGLQFPNYSSELNVNALELDDSALYLCASSWERGEQFFGPGTRLTVL.

Here the CDR3 reads CSVSQGVPGYTF. The CDR3 bases are TGCAGCGTATCACAGGGAGTTCCTGGCTACACCTTC. J is TRBJ1-2 and V is TRBV29-1; a possible D gene is TRBD1 (6 bases). Trimming shortened V by 6 bases and J by 7 bases, and 15 bases separated the two germline ends. The CDR3 is 12 amino acids. Germline values: CDR1 SQVTM, CDR2 ANQGSEA.

Written as DNA, the CDR3 is TGTGCCAGCAGTCGGGTAGGAGGTAATGAAAAACTGTTTTTT. Residues: CASSRVGGNEKLFF. The rearrangement joins TRBV27 to TRBJ1-4; D is ambiguous. Germline V gene data show CDR1 as MNHEY and CDR2 as SMNVEV (reference sequence). The V gene lost 5 bases and the J gene lost 4 bases, with 11 bases spanning the gap. This CDR3 region has 14 residues.

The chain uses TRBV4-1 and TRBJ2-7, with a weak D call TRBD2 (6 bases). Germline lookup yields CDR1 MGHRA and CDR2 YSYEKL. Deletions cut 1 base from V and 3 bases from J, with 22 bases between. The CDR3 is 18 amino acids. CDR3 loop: CASSQGGVMGGRGYEQYF. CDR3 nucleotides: TGCGCCAGCAGCCAAGGTGGGGTAATGGGGGGAAGAGGCTACGAGCAGTACTTC.

CDR3 loop: CASSQQDRDNYGYTF. The CDR3 DNA sequence: TGTGCCAGCAGCCAACAGGACAGGGATAACTATGGCTACACCTTC. This rearrangement joins TRBV7-8 to TRBJ1-2; the match to TRBD1 covers 8 bases. Per the germline V gene, CDR1 is SGHVS and CDR2 is FQNEAQ. The CDR3 consists of 15 residues. V lost 5 bases to trimming and J lost 1 base; unmatched junction nucleotides: 6. The entire variable domain, with the rest obtained from reference TRBV7-8 and TRBJ1-2, is as follows: GAGVSQSPRYKVAKRGQDVALRCDPISGHVSLFWYQQALGQGPEFLTYFQNEAQLDKSGLPSDRFFAERPEGSVSTLKIQRTQQEDSAVYLCASSQQDRDNYGYTFGSGTRLTVV.

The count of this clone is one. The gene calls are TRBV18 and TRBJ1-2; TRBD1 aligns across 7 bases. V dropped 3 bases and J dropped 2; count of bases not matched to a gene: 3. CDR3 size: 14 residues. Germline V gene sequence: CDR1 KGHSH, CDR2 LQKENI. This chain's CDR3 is CASSPTGPNYGYTF. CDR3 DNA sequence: TGTGCCAGCTCACCGACAGGGCCGAACTATGGCTACACCTTC.

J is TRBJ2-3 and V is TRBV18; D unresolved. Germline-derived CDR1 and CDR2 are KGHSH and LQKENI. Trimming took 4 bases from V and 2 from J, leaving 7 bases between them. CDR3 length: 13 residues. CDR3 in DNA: TGTGCCAGCTCACTTGGCATCACAGATACGCAGTATTTT. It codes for CASSLGITDTQYF.

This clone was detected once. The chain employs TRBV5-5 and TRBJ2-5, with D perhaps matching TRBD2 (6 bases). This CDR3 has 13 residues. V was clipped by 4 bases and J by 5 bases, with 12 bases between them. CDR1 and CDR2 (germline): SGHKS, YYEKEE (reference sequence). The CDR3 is CASSARLDETQYF. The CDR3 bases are TGTGCCAGCAGCGCGAGACTAGATGAGACCCAGTACTTC.

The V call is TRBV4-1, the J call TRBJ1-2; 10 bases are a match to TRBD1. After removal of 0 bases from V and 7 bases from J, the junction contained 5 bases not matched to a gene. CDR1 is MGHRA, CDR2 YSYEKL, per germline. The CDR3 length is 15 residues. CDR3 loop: CASSQDDRGRFGYTF. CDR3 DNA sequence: TGCGCCAGCAGCCAAGATGACAGGGGGCGGTTTGGCTACACCTTC.

The CDR3 DNA follows: TGTGCCTGGGGAACACAGGGGGCGCAAGCTTTCTTT. It codes for CAWGTQGAQAFF. V usage is TRBV30 and J usage is TRBJ1-1; 9 nucleotides match TRBD1. This CDR3 comprises 12 residues. CDR1 and CDR2 from the germline V gene are GTSNPN and SVGIG (reference sequence). J was trimmed by 9 bases and V by 5 bases; bases with no gene match: 7.

The CDR3 bases are TGCGCCAGCAGCCAAGATGGAGACTTAAGTACCTATGGCTACACCTTC. Protein: CASSQDGDLSTYGYTF. V usage is TRBV4-1 and J usage is TRBJ1-2; D unresolved. The CDR3 extends over 16 amino acids. In germline, CDR1 is MGHRA, CDR2 YSYEKL. The V end was cut by 0 bases, the J end by 4 bases, with 15 bases between.

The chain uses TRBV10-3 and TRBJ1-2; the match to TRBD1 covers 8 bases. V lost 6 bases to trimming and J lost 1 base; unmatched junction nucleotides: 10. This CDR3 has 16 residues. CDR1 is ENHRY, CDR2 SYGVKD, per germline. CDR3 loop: CAIRGGTGVNNYGYTF. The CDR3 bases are TGTGCCATCAGGGGAGGGACAGGTGTTAATAACTATGGCTACACCTTC.

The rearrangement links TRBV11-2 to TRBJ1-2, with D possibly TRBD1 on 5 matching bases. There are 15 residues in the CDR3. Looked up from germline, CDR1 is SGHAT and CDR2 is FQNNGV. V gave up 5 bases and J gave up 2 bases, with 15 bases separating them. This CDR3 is CASSPMTVQNYGYTF. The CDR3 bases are TGTGCCAGCAGCCCGATGACAGTGCAAAACTATGGCTACACCTTC.

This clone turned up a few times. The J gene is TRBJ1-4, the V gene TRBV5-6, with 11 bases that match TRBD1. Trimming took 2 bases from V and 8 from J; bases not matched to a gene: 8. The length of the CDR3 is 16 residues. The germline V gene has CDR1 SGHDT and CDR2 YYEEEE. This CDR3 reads CASSLFLDRGQEKLFF. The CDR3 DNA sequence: TGTGCCAGCAGCTTATTTCTGGACAGGGGGCAAGAAAAACTGTTTTTT.

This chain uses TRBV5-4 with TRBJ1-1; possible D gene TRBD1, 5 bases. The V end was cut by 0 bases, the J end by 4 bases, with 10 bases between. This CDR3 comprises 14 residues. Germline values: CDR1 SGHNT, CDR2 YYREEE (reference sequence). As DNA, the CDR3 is TGTGCCAGCAGCTTGGAACAGGAGGGCACTGAAGCTTTCTTT. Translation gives CASSLEQEGTEAFF.

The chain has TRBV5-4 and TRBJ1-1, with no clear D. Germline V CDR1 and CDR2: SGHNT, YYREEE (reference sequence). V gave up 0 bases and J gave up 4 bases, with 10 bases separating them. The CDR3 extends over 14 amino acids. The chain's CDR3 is CASSLDGRGTEAFF. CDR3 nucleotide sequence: TGTGCCAGCAGCTTGGATGGGAGAGGCACTGAAGCTTTCTTT.

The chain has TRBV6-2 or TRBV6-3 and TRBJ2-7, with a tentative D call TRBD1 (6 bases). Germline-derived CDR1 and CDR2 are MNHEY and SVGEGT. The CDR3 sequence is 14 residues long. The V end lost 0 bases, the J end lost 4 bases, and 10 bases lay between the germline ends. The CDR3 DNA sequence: TGTGCCAGCAGTTACTCGTACAGGGAGTACGAGCAGTACTTC. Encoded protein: CASSYSYREYEQYF.

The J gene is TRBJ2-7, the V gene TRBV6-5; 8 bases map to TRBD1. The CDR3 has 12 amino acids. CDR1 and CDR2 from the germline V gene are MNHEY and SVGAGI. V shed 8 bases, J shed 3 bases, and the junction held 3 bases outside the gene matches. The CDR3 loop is CASDRGLYEQYF. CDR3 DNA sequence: TGTGCCAGCGACAGGGGCCTCTACGAGCAGTACTTC.

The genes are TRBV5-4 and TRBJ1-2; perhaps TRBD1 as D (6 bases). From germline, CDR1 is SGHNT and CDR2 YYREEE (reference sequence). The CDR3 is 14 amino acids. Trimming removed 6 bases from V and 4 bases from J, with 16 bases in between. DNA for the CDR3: TGTGCCAGCACCATGAGTGCAGGGGTCTATGGCTACACCTTC. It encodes CASTMSAGVYGYTF.

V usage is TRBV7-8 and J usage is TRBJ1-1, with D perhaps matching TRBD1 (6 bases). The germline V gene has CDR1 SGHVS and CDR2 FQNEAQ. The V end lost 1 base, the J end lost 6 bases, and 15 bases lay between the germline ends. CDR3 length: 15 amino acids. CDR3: CASSLEFTGLAEAFF. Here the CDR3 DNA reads TGTGCCAGCAGCTTAGAATTTACAGGGTTAGCTGAAGCTTTCTTT.

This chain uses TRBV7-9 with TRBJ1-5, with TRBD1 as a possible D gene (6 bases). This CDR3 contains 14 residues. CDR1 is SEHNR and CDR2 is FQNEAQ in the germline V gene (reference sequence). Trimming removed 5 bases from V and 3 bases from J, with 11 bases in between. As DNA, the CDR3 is TGTGCCAGCAGCGCCGGACAGTACAATCAGCCCCAGCATTTT. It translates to CASSAGQYNQPQHF.

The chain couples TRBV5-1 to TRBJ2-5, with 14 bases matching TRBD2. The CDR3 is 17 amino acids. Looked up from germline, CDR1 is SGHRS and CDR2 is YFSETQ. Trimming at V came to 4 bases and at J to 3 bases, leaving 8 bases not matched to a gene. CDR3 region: CASSIRTSGGMKETQYF. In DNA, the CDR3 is TGCGCCAGCAGCATACGGACTAGCGGGGGGATGAAAGAGACCCAGTACTTC.

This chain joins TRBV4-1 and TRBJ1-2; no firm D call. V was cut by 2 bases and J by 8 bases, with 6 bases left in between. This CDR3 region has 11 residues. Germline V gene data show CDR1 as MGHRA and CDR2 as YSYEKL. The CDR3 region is CASSQSLGYTF. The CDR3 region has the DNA TGCGCCAGCAGCCAATCCCTGGGCTACACCTTC.

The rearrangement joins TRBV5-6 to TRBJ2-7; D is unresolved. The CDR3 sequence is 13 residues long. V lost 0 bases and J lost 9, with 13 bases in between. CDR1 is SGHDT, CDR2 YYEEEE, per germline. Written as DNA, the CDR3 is TGTGCCAGCAGCTTGGCGGGTTACCGTGGGCAGTACTTC. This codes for CASSLAGYRGQYF.

CDR3 nucleotides: TGTGCCTCATCACCTATCTCTGTCTCTGGAAACACCATATATTTT. It specifies CASSPISVSGNTIYF. V usage is TRBV7-2 and J usage is TRBJ1-3, with D uncertain. The V end lost 11 bases, the J end lost 0 bases, and 17 bases lay between the germline ends. In germline, CDR1 is SGHTA, CDR2 FQGNSA. CDR3 length: 15 residues.

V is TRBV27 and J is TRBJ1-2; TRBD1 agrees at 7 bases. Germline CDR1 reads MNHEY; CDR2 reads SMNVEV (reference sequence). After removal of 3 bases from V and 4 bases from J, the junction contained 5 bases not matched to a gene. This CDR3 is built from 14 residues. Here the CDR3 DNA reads TGTGCCAGCAGTTTCAACCGGGACAGCTATGGCTACACCTTC. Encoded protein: CASSFNRDSYGYTF.

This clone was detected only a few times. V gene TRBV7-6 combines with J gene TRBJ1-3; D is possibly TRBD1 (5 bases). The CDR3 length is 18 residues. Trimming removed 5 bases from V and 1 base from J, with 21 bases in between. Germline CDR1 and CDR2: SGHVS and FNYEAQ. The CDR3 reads CASSPGGTVGSSGNTIYF. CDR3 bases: TGTGCCAGCAGCCCGGGGGGGACCGTCGGGTCGTCTGGAAACACCATATATTTT.